The 5 T cell receptor beta chains reported below all come from one sample, sequenced in a study of regulatory T cells in long-lasting Graves disease. Assembly of TCR beta libraries relied on iRepertoire HTBI primers together with Arm-PCR of CDR3 regions. TCRdb redid the calling of the multiplex PCR reads with MiXCR, one entry per CDR3 protein. The data contain 540,000 or so distinct CDR3 sequences, roughly 14% of them singletons. The time point here: newly diagnosed GD, antithyroid drugs for less than 3 months. Isolated PBMC RNA provided the starting material for the TCR library. The same sample was also used in a study of T cells in Graves' hyperthyroidism and ophthalmopathy.

This specimen consisted of peripheral blood mononuclear cells (PBMCs), obtained at new diagnosis, from a patient treated with antithyroid drugs. Receptors originate from a man under 40 with Graves disease.

This clonotype was detected many times. The rearrangement joins TRBV5-1 to TRBJ2-3; 15 bases match TRBD2. The V segment lost 3 bases and the J segment 2 bases; nucleotides outside the gene matches: 19. The CDR3 consists of 22 residues. The germline V gene has CDR1 SGHRS and CDR2 YFSETQ. The CDR3 sequence: CASSSGGLAGGKGSRYTDTQYF. For the CDR3, the DNA is TGCGCCAGCAGCTCGGGGGGACTAGCGGGAGGAAAAGGGTCGCGCTACACAGATACGCAGTATTTT. The entire variable domain, with the rest obtained from reference TRBV5-1 and TRBJ2-3, is as follows: KAGVTQTPRYLIKTRGQQVTLSCSPISGHRSVSWYQQTPGQGLQFLFEYFSETQRNKGNFPGRFSGRQFSNSRSEMNVSTLELGDSALYLCASSSGGLAGGKGSRYTDTQYFGPGTRLTVL.

The DNA for the CDR3 is TGCGCCAGCAGCCAAGAAGGAGGGAGGCCCCCTATGTTTTTT. This sequence encodes CASSQEGGRPPMFF. The chain uses TRBV4-1 and TRBJ2-2; TRBD2 might be the D (6 bases). V was cut by 0 bases and J by 15 bases, with 17 bases left in between. The CDR3 length is 14 residues. Germline loops: CDR1 MGHRA, CDR2 YSYEKL.

This sequence joins TRBV20-1 and TRBJ1-3; D is possibly TRBD1 (5 bases). There are 13 residues in the CDR3. CDR1 DFQATT and CDR2 SNEGSKA come from the germline V gene (reference sequence). V was pared by 4 bases and J by 4 bases, with 11 bases between. CDR3 protein: CSAKVGAGNTIYF. CDR3 nucleotides: TGCAGTGCTAAAGTTGGGGCGGGAAACACCATATATTTT.

This clonotype has a count of ten or more. The chain carries TRBV7-6 and TRBJ2-5, with a weak D call TRBD1 (6 bases). Trimming cost V 5 bases and J 1 base, with 11 bases left between them. The CDR3 sequence is 14 residues long. CDR1 and CDR2 (germline): SGHVS, FNYEAQ. The CDR3 spells CASSLSQGQETQYF. The CDR3 DNA sequence: TGTGCCAGCAGCCTGTCACAGGGCCAAGAGACCCAGTACTTC.

This clonotype was seen many times. V is TRBV7-9 and J is TRBJ2-1, with 9 bases that match TRBD2. J gave up 4 bases and V 4 bases, and 8 bases lay outside the gene matches. The CDR3 extends over 16 amino acids. Germline assignment: CDR1 SEHNR and CDR2 FQNEAQ (reference sequence). In nucleotides, the CDR3 is TGTGCCAGCAGCTCCCGGCGGGAGGGCCGGTACAATGAGCAGTTCTTC. It yields the protein CASSSRREGRYNEQFF.